This T cell receptor (beta chain) came from a study of blood T cells in healthy people across ages. V was pared by 3 bases and J by 3 bases, with 16 bases of the junction left unmatched. Germline V gives CDR1 SGHVS, CDR2 FNYEAQ. The CDR3 contains 19 residues. Alongside a J-beta primer mix, a sample-barcoded 5' primer served in a second PCR lasting roughly 7 to 11 cycles. Each CDR3 protein gets one entry after TCRdb re-called the 5' RACE reads with MiXCR. The sample lists over 500,000 distinct CDR3 sequences, 52% occurring once. The sequenced material came from blood. This TCR derives from a woman of 80 years or more in good health. The chain links TRBV7-6 to TRBJ2-5; 10 bases agree with TRBD2. CDR3 region: CASSFPQELAGPPKETQYF. The DNA of the CDR3 is TGTGCCAGCAGCTTTCCGCAGGAACTAGCGGGGCCCCCGAAAGAGACCCAGTACTTC.